This is a list of T cell receptor beta chains from one sample in a study of OX40 agonist ivuxolimab in advanced cancers. The repertoire was sequenced with immunoSEQ multiplex PCR; TCRdb's copy has only in-frame clones and lacks some. There are under 100,000 clones in the sample; about 88% occur only once, and approximately 0.36% lies in the top ten. The sample here was CD4+ or CD8+ T cells sorted from blood, taken in a trial of the OX40 agonist ivuxolimab. The receptors were gathered from an adult with an advanced solid tumor such as melanoma, head and neck, liver or kidney cancer. CDR3s include the opening cysteine and the closing phenylalanine or tryptophan. A D gene is named only where the DNA matches it firmly. The listing skips clone size in some rows; elsewhere it reads once, few, many or a size class.

d_gene | j_gene | v_gene | abundance | CDR3nt | CDR3aa
- | TRBJ1-5 | TRBV28 | - | TGTGCCAGCAGTTCGGGCCCTGGGAGCAATCAGCCCCAGCATTTT | CASSSGPGSNQPQHF
- | TRBJ1-2 | TRBV15 | - | TGTGCCACCAGCACGCTCTTAGGGCCGGATGGCTACACCTTC | CATSTLLGPDGYTF
- | TRBJ1-1 | TRBV30 | - | TGTGCCTGGAGTGTGAACACTGAAGCTTTCTTT | CAWSVNTEAFF
- | TRBJ2-5 | TRBV18 | - | TGTGCCAGCTCACCACTGGCCTCCCAAGAGACCCAGTACTTC | CASSPLASQETQYF
- | TRBJ1-2 | TRBV27 | - | TGTGCCAGCAGTTTCCCAGGGAGTGGCTACACCTTC | CASSFPGSGYTF
TRBD1 | TRBJ2-2 | TRBV29-1 | - | TGCAGCGTTGTAATCCAGGGGGACACCGGGGAGCTGTTTTTT | CSVVIQGDTGELFF
TRBD1 | TRBJ1-2 | TRBV7-9 | - | TGTGCCAGCAGCTTAAGGACAGGGAGTGAAGGCTACACCTTC | CASSLRTGSEGYTF
TRBD1 | TRBJ1-1 | TRBV28 | - | TGTGCCAGCAGTCCTACAGGGGGCTACACTGAAGCTTTCTTT | CASSPTGGYTEAFF
- | TRBJ2-7 | TRBV6-6 | - | TGTGCCAGCAGTTACAGCCAGGGCCTCTCCTACGAGCAGTACTTC | CASSYSQGLSYEQYF
- | TRBJ1-5 | TRBV6-6 | - | TGTGCCAGCAGTTACCGAGGGAATCAGCCCCAGCATTTT | CASSYRGNQPQHF
- | TRBJ1-3 | TRBV18 | - | TGTGCCAGCTCACCCCGGGCCTTTAACACGGATACCATATATTTT | CASSPRAFNTDTIYF
- | TRBJ1-1 | TRBV7-2 | - | TGTGCCAGCAGCTTCAGGGTGTCCCCTGAAGCTTTCTTT | CASSFRVSPEAFF
- | TRBJ2-1 | TRBV5-1 | - | TGCGCCAGCAAGGAAGGGCCGCCTCGGGATGAGCAGTTCTTC | CASKEGPPRDEQFF
TRBD1 | TRBJ2-3 | TRBV25-1 | - | TGTGCCAGCAGTCGGGGACAGCCGATCACAGATACGCAGTATTTT | CASSRGQPITDTQYF
- | TRBJ2-2 | TRBV30 | once | TGTGCCTGGAGAGGGTATAACACCGGGGAGCTGTTTTTT | CAWRGYNTGELFF
- | TRBJ2-7 | TRBV4-3 | - | TGCGCCAGCAGCCAGGGGAGCGCACCAGACGAGCAGTACTTC | CASSQGSAPDEQYF
- | TRBJ1-2 | TRBV18 | - | TGTGCCAGCTCATTCGCTGGGGCCTATGATGGCTACACCTTC | CASSFAGAYDGYTF
TRBD2 | TRBJ2-5 | TRBV6-6 | - | TGTGCCAGCAGTCGTAGCGCAGCGGGGTTGGAGACCCAGTACTTC | CASSRSAAGLETQYF
TRBD1 | TRBJ2-5 | TRBV15 | - | TGTGCCACCAGCCTAGGACAGGGAGAGACCCAGTACTTC | CATSLGQGETQYF
- | TRBJ2-1 | TRBV27 | once | TGTGCCAGCAGTCGGGGGTCATTTTGGGTTGGTGAGCAGTTCTTC | CASSRGSFWVGEQFF
- | TRBJ1-1 | TRBV28 | - | TGTGCCAGCAGTTCTGACAGGAGGCGGAACACTGAAGCTTTCTTT | CASSSDRRRNTEAFF
TRBD2 | TRBJ2-1 | TRBV28 | - | TGTGCCAGCAGTCCCTTCCTAGCGGGAGGCAACAATGAGCAGTTCTTC | CASSPFLAGGNNEQFF
- | TRBJ2-5 | TRBV4-1 | - | TGCGCCAGCAGCCAAGGGTATCAAGAGACCCAGTACTTC | CASSQGYQETQYF
- | TRBJ1-1 | TRBV13 | - | TGTGCCAGCAGCTTAGAGGGTTTAAGAGGCACTGAAGCTTTCTTT | CASSLEGLRGTEAFF
- | TRBJ2-1 | TRBV28 | - | TGTGCCAGCAGTTCAGGGAACTCCTACAATGAGCAGTTCTTC | CASSSGNSYNEQFF
- | TRBJ1-1 | TRBV19 | - | TGTGCCAGTAGTATAGATAATGCGGGGGGCACTGAAGCTTTCTTT | CASSIDNAGGTEAFF
- | TRBJ1-4 | TRBV30 | - | TGTGCCTGGAGCCGAGGGGTAGGGGTTGAAAAACTGTTTTTT | CAWSRGVGVEKLFF
TRBD1 | TRBJ1-1 | TRBV25-1 | - | TGTGCCAGCAGTGAGCGAGACTACGGACAGGGTCGGTACACTGAAGCTTTCTTT | CASSERDYGQGRYTEAFF
TRBD1 | TRBJ2-6 | TRBV5-1 | - | TGCGCCAGCAGCTCAACAGGGGGCGCAGGGGCCAACGTCCTGACTTTC | CASSSTGGAGANVLTF
TRBD1 | TRBJ2-1 | TRBV5-1 | - | TGCGCCAGCAGCCCAACCTCGTCTTCACAGGGGGCAAGTGAGCAGTTCTTC | CASSPTSSSQGASEQFF
TRBD1 | TRBJ1-2 | TRBV4-1 | - | TGCGCCAGCAGCCGAGAAGAGGACAGGGCCTATGGCTACACCTTC | CASSREEDRAYGYTF
- | TRBJ1-1 | TRBV9 | - | TGTGCCAGCAGCCCTTTTGGGGACACTGAAGCTTTCTTT | CASSPFGDTEAFF
- | TRBJ1-1 | TRBV9 | - | TGTGCCAGCAGCCAAGACCCAGGGGTGAGGGCTGAAGCTTTCTTT | CASSQDPGVRAEAFF
- | TRBJ1-5 | TRBV7-2 | - | TGTGCCAGCAGCTTAGCTACTGGGTCATGGAGCAATCAGCCCCAGCATTTT | CASSLATGSWSNQPQHF
- | TRBJ1-1 | TRBV27 | - | TGTGCCAGCAGTTCCTTGGGGCCTCGGGGAACTGAAGCTTTCTTT | CASSSLGPRGTEAFF
TRBD1 | TRBJ1-4 | TRBV7-6 | - | TGTGCCAGCAGCTCAGGGGGGGCCGCCATTAATGAAAAACTGTTTTTT | CASSSGGAAINEKLFF
- | TRBJ1-5 | TRBV6-6 | - | TGTGCCAGCCGAGGGGAGATTATCGTTAGGCCCCAGCATTTT | CASRGEIIVRPQHF
- | TRBJ1-1 | TRBV29-1 | - | TGCAGCGTTTCAGGGGACACTGAAGCTTTCTTT | CSVSGDTEAFF
- | TRBJ1-1 | TRBV7-3 | - | TGTGCCAGCAGCTTAACTTCACTCCAGACAGGTGAAGCTTTCTTT | CASSLTSLQTGEAFF
- | TRBJ2-7 | TRBV5-1 | - | TGCGCCAGCAGCCGGAACTCACTAACCTCCTACGAGCAGTACTTC | CASSRNSLTSYEQYF
TRBD1 | TRBJ2-1 | TRBV7-7 | - | TGTGCTAGCAGCCGGGGACAGGTCTCCTACAATGAGCAGTTCTTC | CASSRGQVSYNEQFF
TRBD1 | TRBJ2-5 | TRBV4-1 | - | TGCGCCAGCAGCCGTAAAACTCTAGACAGGGGTCTAGAGACCCAGTACTTC | CASSRKTLDRGLETQYF
TRBD1 | TRBJ2-7 | TRBV2 | - | TGTGCCAGCAGAGCCGGGACAGGGTCTGACGAGCAGTACTTC | CASRAGTGSDEQYF
- | TRBJ1-6 | TRBV7-2 | - | TGTGCCAGCAGCTTAGAGGGCGATTCACCCCTCCACTTT | CASSLEGDSPLHF
- | TRBJ2-3 | TRBV29-1 | - | TGCAGCGAGGCGGGCCTCACAGATACGCAGTATTTT | CSEAGLTDTQYF
TRBD1 | TRBJ2-7 | TRBV19 | few | TGTGCCAGTAGTACAGGACAGGGTATGGGCGAGCAGTACTTC | CASSTGQGMGEQYF
- | TRBJ2-2 | TRBV5-6 | - | TGTGCCAGCAGCTTGGGACGTGGCGGGGAGCTGTTTTTT | CASSLGRGGELFF
- | TRBJ2-2 | TRBV27 | - | TGTGCCAGCAGTTGGGACACTAACATCGGGGAGCTGTTTTTT | CASSWDTNIGELFF
- | TRBJ2-7 | TRBV4-3 | - | TGCGCCAGCAGCCAAGCGGTTAACATACGATACGAGCAGTACTTC | CASSQAVNIRYEQYF
TRBD1 | TRBJ1-5 | TRBV7-2 | few | TGTGCCAGCAGCGCCGGGACAGGCCAGAATCAGCCCCAGCATTTT | CASSAGTGQNQPQHF
- | TRBJ2-2 | TRBV6-1 | medium-sized | TGTGCCGGGGCTCTACCCGGGGAGCTGTTTTTT | CAGALPGELFF
TRBD1 | TRBJ2-7 | TRBV18 | - | TGTGCCAGCTCACCCCGGACAGGGATCTCCTACGAGCAGTACTTC | CASSPRTGISYEQYF
- | TRBJ2-5 | TRBV6-5 | - | TGTGCCAGCAGTTACGACGGTCTCGGGACCCAGTACTTC | CASSYDGLGTQYF
TRBD1 | TRBJ1-5 | TRBV7-8 | - | TGTGCCAGCAGCCTTAAACAGGGGAATCAGCCCCAGCATTTT | CASSLKQGNQPQHF
TRBD1 | TRBJ2-2 | TRBV5-1 | - | TGCGCCAGCAGCTTTACGGGACAGGGGGCGACCGGGGAGCTGTTTTTT | CASSFTGQGATGELFF
- | TRBJ2-3 | TRBV7-2 | - | TGTGCCAGCAGCCTGGCGGGACAGCCAGATACGCAGTATTTT | CASSLAGQPDTQYF
- | TRBJ1-2 | TRBV25-1 | few | TGTGCCAGCGGGAGGGCAGGGCCCGTCGGTGGCTACACCTTC | CASGRAGPVGGYTF